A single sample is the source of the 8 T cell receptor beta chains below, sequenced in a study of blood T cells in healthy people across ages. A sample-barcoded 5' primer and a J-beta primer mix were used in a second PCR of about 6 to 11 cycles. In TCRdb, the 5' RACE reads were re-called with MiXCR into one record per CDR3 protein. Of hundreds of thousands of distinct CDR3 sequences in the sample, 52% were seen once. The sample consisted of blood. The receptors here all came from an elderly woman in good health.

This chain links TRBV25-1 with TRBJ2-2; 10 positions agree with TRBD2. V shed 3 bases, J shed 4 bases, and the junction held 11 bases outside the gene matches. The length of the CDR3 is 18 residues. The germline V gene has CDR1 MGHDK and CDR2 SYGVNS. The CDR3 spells CASSDSLGLATATGELFF. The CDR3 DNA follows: TGTGCCAGCAGTGATTCCCTGGGACTAGCGACCGCCACCGGGGAGCTGTTTTTT.

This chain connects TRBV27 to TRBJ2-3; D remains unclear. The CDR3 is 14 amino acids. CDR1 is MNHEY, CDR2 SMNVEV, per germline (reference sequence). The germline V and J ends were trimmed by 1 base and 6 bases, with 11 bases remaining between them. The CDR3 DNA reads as TGTGCCAGCAGTTTATTGCTTTCGGCCGATACGCAGTATTTT. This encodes CASSLLLSADTQYF.

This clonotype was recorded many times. CDR3 sequence reads: CSANDRVLSNQPQHF. In nucleotides, the CDR3 is TGCAGTGCTAACGACAGGGTCCTAAGCAATCAGCCCCAGCATTTT. The J gene is TRBJ1-5, the V gene TRBV20-1; the match to TRBD1 covers 7 bases. The CDR3 totals 15 residues. CDR1 is DFQATT, CDR2 SNEGSKA, per germline (reference sequence). Trimming at V came to 4 bases and at J to 1 base, leaving 7 bases not matched to a gene.

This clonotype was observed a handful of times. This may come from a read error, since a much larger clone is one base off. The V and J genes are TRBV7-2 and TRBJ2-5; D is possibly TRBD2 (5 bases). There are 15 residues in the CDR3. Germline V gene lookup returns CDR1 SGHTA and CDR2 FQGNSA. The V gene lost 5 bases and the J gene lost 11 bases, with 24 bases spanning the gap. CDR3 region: CASSRAASSYNEQYF. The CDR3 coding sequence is TGTGCCAGCAGCCGAGCGGCCAGCTCCTACAATGAGCAGTACTTC. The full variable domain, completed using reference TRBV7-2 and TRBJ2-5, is GAGVSQSPSNKVTEKGKDVELRCDPISGHTALYWYRQSLGQGLEFLIYFQGNSAPDKSGLPSDRFSAERTGGSVSTLTIQRTQQEDSAVYLCASSRAASSYNEQYFGPGTRLLVL.

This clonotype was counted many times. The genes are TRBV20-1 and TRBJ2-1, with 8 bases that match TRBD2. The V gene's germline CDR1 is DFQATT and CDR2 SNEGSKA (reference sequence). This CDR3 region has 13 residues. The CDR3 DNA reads TGCAGCACCCGGGGGGGCTCTTGGAATGAGCAGTTCTTC. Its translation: CSTRGGSWNEQFF.

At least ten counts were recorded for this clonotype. The CDR3 reads CASSRKGAGDTDTQYF. The CDR3 nucleotides are TGCGCCAGCAGCCGTAAGGGGGCGGGCGACACAGATACGCAGTATTTT. The gene calls are TRBV5-1 and TRBJ2-3; 7 positions match TRBD1. V dropped 4 bases and J dropped 2; count of bases not matched to a gene: 10. The CDR3 extends over 16 amino acids. Germline V gives CDR1 SGHRS, CDR2 YFSETQ. Complete variable domain (other parts from reference TRBV5-1 and TRBJ2-3): KAGVTQTPRYLIKTRGQQVTLSCSPISGHRSVSWYQQTPGQGLQFLFEYFSETQRNKGNFPGRFSGRQFSNSRSEMNVSTLELGDSALYLCASSRKGAGDTDTQYFGPGTRLTVL.

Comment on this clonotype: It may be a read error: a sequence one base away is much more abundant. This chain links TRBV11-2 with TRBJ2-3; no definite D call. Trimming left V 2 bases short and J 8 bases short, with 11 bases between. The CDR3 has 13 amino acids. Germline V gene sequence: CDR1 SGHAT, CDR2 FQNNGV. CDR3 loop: CASSLSPNSTQYF. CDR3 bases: TGTGCCAGCAGCTTAAGTCCCAATTCTACGCAGTATTTT.

CDR3 sequence reads: CASSPTGTGNTEAFF. Written as DNA, the CDR3 is TGTGCCAGCAGTCCAACCGGGACGGGGAACACTGAAGCTTTCTTT. The V gene is TRBV12-3 or TRBV12-4, the J gene TRBJ1-1; the D gene is possibly TRBD1 (5 bases). There are 15 residues in the CDR3. V dropped 5 bases and J dropped 1 base, with 14 bases sitting between them.